One sample yielded the 10 T cell receptor beta chains listed below, sequenced in a study of control samples from healthy donors and cancer patients. The method was immunoSEQ multiplex PCR; TCRdb's version includes in-frame clones alone and lacks a portion of them. The table records some 130,000 clones, 80% to 95% of them present only once. Sequencing was performed on blood. All receptors derive from a young man in good health.

The J gene is TRBJ1-2, the V gene TRBV19; D remains unclear. Trimming took 3 bases from V and 4 from J, leaving 6 bases between them. This CDR3 contains 12 residues. Germline lookup yields CDR1 LNHDA and CDR2 SQIVND (reference sequence). The CDR3 DNA reads TGTGCCAGTAGTATGCAGTCCTATGGCTACACCTTC. This gives the protein CASSMQSYGYTF.

The CDR3 sequence: CASSLDREGYGYTF. The CDR3 nucleotides are TGTGCCAGCAGCTTGGACAGGGAAGGCTATGGCTACACCTTC. This chain joins TRBV5-4 and TRBJ1-2; D perhaps matches TRBD1 (6 bases). Germline CDR1 reads SGHNT; CDR2 reads YYREEE (reference sequence). Trimming stripped 0 bases from V and 4 bases from J, with 10 bases between. The CDR3 sequence is 14 residues long. Complete variable domain (other parts from reference TRBV5-4 and TRBJ1-2): ETGVTQSPTHLIKTRGQQVTLRCSSQSGHNTVSWYQQALGQGPQFIFQYYREEENGRGNFPPRFSGLQFPNYSSELNVNALELDDSALYLCASSLDREGYGYTFGSGTRLTVV.

The rearrangement links TRBV7-9 to TRBJ1-5; D possibly corresponds to TRBD1 (5 bases). The CDR3 totals 13 residues. Germline CDR1 and CDR2: SEHNR and FQNEAQ (reference sequence). V shed 3 bases and J shed 5 bases, with 8 bases lying between them. This CDR3 reads CASSLGEHQPQHF. The CDR3 region has the DNA TGTGCCAGCAGCTTGGGGGAGCATCAGCCCCAGCATTTT.

This clone was counted once. The chain combines TRBV3-1 (or the pseudogene TRBV3-2) with TRBJ2-7, with TRBD2 as a possible D gene (6 bases). Per germline, CDR1 LGHDT and CDR2 YNNKEL (reference sequence). The CDR3 spans 14 residues. V lost 6 bases and J 2 bases, leaving 14 bases between the germline ends. The CDR3 sequence: CASSPSVGAYEQYV. For the CDR3, the DNA is TGTGCCAGCAGTCCTAGCGTGGGAGCCTACGAGCAGTACGTC.

The chain links TRBV21-1 to TRBJ2-7; the listed D gene, TRBD2, was not tested against the DNA. TRBV21-1 is designated a pseudogene. The CDR3 covers 17 residues. This chain's CDR3 is CASSKGSPSGRTYEQYV. CDR3 bases: TGTGCCAGCAGCAAAGGGTCTCCTAGCGGGAGGACGTACGAGCAGTACGTC.

The count of this clone is one. The V call is TRBV9, the J call TRBJ1-3, with 10 bases matching TRBD1. V was clipped by 4 bases and J by 4 bases; unmatched bases: 8. The CDR3 is made up of 16 amino acids. Germline V gives CDR1 SGDLS, CDR2 YYNGEE. The CDR3 loop is CASSQRGDRGGNTIYF. The DNA for the CDR3 is TGTGCCAGCAGCCAAAGAGGGGACAGGGGCGGAAACACCATATATTTT.

V usage is TRBV7-9 and J usage is TRBJ1-2; 9 bases line up with TRBD1. From germline, CDR1 is SEHNR and CDR2 FQNEAQ (reference sequence). The ends lost 1 base at V and 2 bases at J; junction bases unmatched: 11. The CDR3 runs to 18 residues. The CDR3 sequence is CASSLVSGQGKGNYGYTF. The DNA for the CDR3 is TGTGCCAGCAGCTTAGTGTCGGGACAGGGAAAAGGCAACTATGGCTACACCTTC.

V usage is TRBV6-5 and J usage is TRBJ1-6; TRBD1 agrees at 9 bases. The V gene end was trimmed by 6 bases and the J gene end by 7 bases; junction bases not matched to a gene: 4. Germline-derived CDR1 and CDR2 are MNHEY and SVGAGI. The CDR3 is 14 residues long. CDR3 bases: TGTGCCAGCAGACGGACAGGGGTGAATTCACCCCTCCACTTT. It specifies CASRRTGVNSPLHF.

This rearrangement joins TRBV7-8 to TRBJ1-1; 7 nucleotides match TRBD1. CDR1 SGHVS and CDR2 FQNEAQ come from the germline V gene. CDR3 length: 18 residues. V was clipped by 0 bases and J by 3 bases; unmatched bases: 13. As DNA, the CDR3 is TGTGCCAGCAGCTTAGCGCCTAAAGGGGGCTATACGGACACTGAAGCTTTCTTT. Its translation: CASSLAPKGGYTDTEAFF.

V usage is TRBV11-2 and J usage is TRBJ2-7, with 8 positions matching TRBD2. This CDR3 contains 16 residues. Germline CDR1 is SGHAT and CDR2 is FQNNGV. V lost 5 bases to trimming and J lost 7 bases; unmatched junction nucleotides: 16. The CDR3 loop is CASSQRGGGGSSEQYF. CDR3 DNA sequence: TGTGCCAGCAGCCAGAGGGGCGGCGGGGGGTCATCGGAGCAGTACTTC.